Listed below are T cell receptor beta chains from one sample, sequenced in a study of T cells in Graves' hyperthyroidism and ophthalmopathy. MiXCR, applied by TCRdb to the multiplex PCR reads, yields one record per CDR3 protein. Among 300,000 to 400,000 distinct CDR3 sequences listed, 13% were seen once. Sequencing used blood. These receptors originate from a woman aged 18-29 years with Graves' hyperthyroidism. CDR3s leave out the opening cysteine and the closing phenylalanine or tryptophan. The D gene is left open where the match is weak.

V gene	D gene	J gene	CDR3 protein
TRBV4-1	TRBD2	TRBJ2-7	ASSQAPGSGGHSYEQY
TRBV29-1	NA	TRBJ1-1	SVDRGGMNTEAF
TRBV7-9	NA	TRBJ1-2	ASIPGSNYGYT
TRBV12-3/TRBV12-4	NA	TRBJ2-3	ASSLALTSRSTDTQY
TRBV12-3/TRBV12-4	NA	TRBJ1-1	ASSPRNDRTEAF
TRBV7-8	NA	TRBJ1-1	ASSLSLPGTTYTEAF
TRBV7-9	NA	TRBJ1-2	ASSSSTIAGHYGYT
TRBV5-1	TRBD2	TRBJ2-7	ASSNSGVNSYEQY
TRBV12-3/TRBV12-4	NA	TRBJ1-1	ASSSGTGNTEAF
TRBV20-1	NA	TRBJ2-6	SAKPTGSGANVLT
TRBV2	NA	TRBJ1-5	ASREVINQPQH
TRBV4-1	TRBD1	TRBJ2-7	ASRQGTGSDYEQY
TRBV6-1	NA	TRBJ1-6	ASMWQQISPLH
TRBV5-1	NA	TRBJ1-1	ASSSWGGGQTEAF
TRBV6-1	NA	TRBJ1-5	ASYTPGGKNNQPQH
TRBV29-1	NA	TRBJ1-4	SACTQGLTNEKLF
TRBV20-1	NA	TRBJ2-5	SARDLGAWETQY
TRBV29-1	NA	TRBJ2-7	SVEPSNSYEQY
TRBV27	TRBD2	TRBJ2-1	ASTRLAGNEQF
TRBV20-1	TRBD2	TRBJ2-1	SAGRTSGSVYNEQF
TRBV10-3	NA	TRBJ1-2	AINTSGARGYT
TRBV20-1	TRBD2	TRBJ2-1	SVQSGRGRNEQF
TRBV20-1	TRBD2	TRBJ2-1	SARAREGVNEQF
TRBV18	NA	TRBJ2-2	ASSPQNTGELF
TRBV9	NA	TRBJ1-6	ASSPDGNSPLH
TRBV5-6	NA	TRBJ1-1	ASSGWNTEAF
TRBV7-9	NA	TRBJ2-7	ASSPPRSEQY
TRBV4-3	TRBD1	TRBJ1-4	ASSGHRGGEKLF
TRBV5-8	TRBD2	TRBJ2-5	ASNLAGDQETQY
TRBV3-1	TRBD2	TRBJ2-7	ASSQEGGSEQY
TRBV7-9	NA	TRBJ2-5	ASSLGVSMETQY
TRBV28	NA	TRBJ1-1	ASSSQGADITAGAF